Below, one TCR beta chain is given with its context. The V gene end was trimmed by 2 bases and the J gene end by 3 bases; junction bases not matched to a gene: 5. Germline assignment: CDR1 GTSNPN and CDR2 SVGIG (reference sequence). This CDR3 has 15 residues. Survey level was the resolution at which the v3.0 immunoSEQ assay ran. Libraries were prepared by immunoSEQ multiplex PCR; TCRdb keeps only in-frame clonotypes and omits some of them. The sample gives about 35,000 clones, roughly 94% of which show up once; roughly 3.9% is in the top ten. The entry originates in a study of long-term antiretroviral therapy in people with HIV.

The V gene is TRBV30, the J gene TRBJ1-3, with TRBD1 matching over 9 bases. The sequencing here drew on unsorted PBMCs, taken 4.1 years after starting antiretroviral therapy. The source of this sequence is a woman in her fifties or sixties with HIV. The CDR3 DNA follows: TGTGCCTGGAGTAGTCGGACAGGGGTTGGAAACACCATATATTTT. Its translation is CAWSSRTGVGNTIYF.